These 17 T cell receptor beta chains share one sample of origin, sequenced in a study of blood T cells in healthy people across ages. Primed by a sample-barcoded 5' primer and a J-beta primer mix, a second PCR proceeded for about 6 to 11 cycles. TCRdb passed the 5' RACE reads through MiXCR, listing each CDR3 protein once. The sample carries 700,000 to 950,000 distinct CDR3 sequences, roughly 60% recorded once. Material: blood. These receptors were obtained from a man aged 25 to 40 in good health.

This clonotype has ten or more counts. The CDR3 sequence is CASSLSGAETQYF. The CDR3 region has the DNA TGTGCCAGCAGCCTTAGCGGGGCAGAGACCCAGTACTTC. The chain uses TRBV7-2 and TRBJ2-5; 8 nucleotides align to TRBD2. The CDR3 is 13 amino acids. Germline assignment: CDR1 SGHTA and CDR2 FQGNSA. The V gene end was trimmed by 5 bases and the J gene end by 4 bases; junction bases not matched to a gene: 3.

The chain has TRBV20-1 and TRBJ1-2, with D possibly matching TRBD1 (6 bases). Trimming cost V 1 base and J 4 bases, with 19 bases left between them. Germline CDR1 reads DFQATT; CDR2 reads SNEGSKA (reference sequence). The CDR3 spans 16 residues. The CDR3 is CSARALTRGASYGYTF. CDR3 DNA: TGCAGTGCTAGAGCCCTAACCAGGGGAGCTTCCTATGGCTACACCTTC.

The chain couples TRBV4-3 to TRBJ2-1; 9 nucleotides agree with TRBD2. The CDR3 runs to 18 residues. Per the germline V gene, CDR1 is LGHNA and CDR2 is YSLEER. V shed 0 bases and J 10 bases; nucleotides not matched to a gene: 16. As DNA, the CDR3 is TGCGCCAGCAGCCAAGATCAGGCCGGCGGGAGGGCCTTTCGAGAGCAGTTCTTC. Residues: CASSQDQAGGRAFREQFF.

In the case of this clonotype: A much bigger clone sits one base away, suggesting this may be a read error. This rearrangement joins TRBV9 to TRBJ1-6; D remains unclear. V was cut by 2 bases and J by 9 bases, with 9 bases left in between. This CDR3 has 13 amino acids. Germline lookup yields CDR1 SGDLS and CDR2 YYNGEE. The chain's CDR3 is CASSVLGLSPLHF. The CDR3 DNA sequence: TGTGCCAGCAGCGTGTTAGGCCTTTCACCCCTCCACTTT.

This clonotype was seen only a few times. CDR3 amino acids: CATSDGRLARLPSEQYF. The CDR3 nucleotides are TGTGCCACCAGTGATGGGCGTCTTGCGCGACTCCCTTCCGAGCAGTACTTC. The chain joins TRBV24-1 to TRBJ2-7; D gene unclear. CDR1 is KGHDR, CDR2 SFDVKD, per germline. This CDR3 has 17 residues. V lost 3 bases and J 6 bases, leaving 23 bases between the germline ends.

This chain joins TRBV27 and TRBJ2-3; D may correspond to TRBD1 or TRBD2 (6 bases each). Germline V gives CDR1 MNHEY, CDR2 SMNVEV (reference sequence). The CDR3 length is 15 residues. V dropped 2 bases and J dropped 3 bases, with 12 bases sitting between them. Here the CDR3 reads CASSLGGPGTDTQYF. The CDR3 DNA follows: TGTGCCAGCAGTTTAGGGGGGCCCGGGACAGATACGCAGTATTTT.

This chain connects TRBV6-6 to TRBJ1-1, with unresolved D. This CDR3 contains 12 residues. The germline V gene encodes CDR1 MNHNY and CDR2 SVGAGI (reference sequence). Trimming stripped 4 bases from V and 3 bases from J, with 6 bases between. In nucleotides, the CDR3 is TGTGCCAGCAGTTCCGGACACACTGAAGCTTTCTTT. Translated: CASSSGHTEAFF.

CDR3 loop: CASSGLHSGPTDTQYF. The CDR3 coding sequence is TGTGCCAGCAGTGGCCTCCATAGCGGGCCCACAGATACGCAGTATTTT. The chain has TRBV12-3 or TRBV12-4 and TRBJ2-3, with 7 positions matching TRBD2. V dropped 5 bases and J dropped 2; count of bases not matched to a gene: 10. This CDR3 comprises 16 residues.

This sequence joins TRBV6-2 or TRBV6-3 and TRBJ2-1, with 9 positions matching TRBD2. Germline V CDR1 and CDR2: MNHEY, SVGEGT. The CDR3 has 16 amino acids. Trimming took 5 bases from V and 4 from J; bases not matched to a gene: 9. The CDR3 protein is CASSTSLAGHYNEQFF. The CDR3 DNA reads TGTGCCAGCAGTACCTCGCTAGCGGGACATTACAATGAGCAGTTCTTC.

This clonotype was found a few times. The CDR3 nucleotides are TGTGCCAGCAGTAAAAGACAGTCCTACGAGCAGTACTTC. It codes for CASSKRQSYEQYF. V and J are TRBV2 and TRBJ2-7; D might be TRBD1 (5 bases). Deletions cut 5 bases from V and 1 base from J, with 9 bases between. Per germline, CDR1 SNHLY and CDR2 FYNNEI. The CDR3 length is 13 residues.

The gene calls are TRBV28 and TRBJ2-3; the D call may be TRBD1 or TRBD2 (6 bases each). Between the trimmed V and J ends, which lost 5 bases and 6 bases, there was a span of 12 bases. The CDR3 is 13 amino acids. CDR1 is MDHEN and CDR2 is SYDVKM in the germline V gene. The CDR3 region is CASSRRGGDTQYF. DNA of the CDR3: TGTGCCAGCAGTCGCCGAGGGGGGGATACGCAGTATTTT.

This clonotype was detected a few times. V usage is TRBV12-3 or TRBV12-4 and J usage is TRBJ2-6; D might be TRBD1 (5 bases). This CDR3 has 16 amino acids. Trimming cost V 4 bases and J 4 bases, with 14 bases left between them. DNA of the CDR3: TGTGCCAGCAGTTCTCCTAAGGGGATGGGGGCCAACGTCCTGACTTTC. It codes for CASSSPKGMGANVLTF.

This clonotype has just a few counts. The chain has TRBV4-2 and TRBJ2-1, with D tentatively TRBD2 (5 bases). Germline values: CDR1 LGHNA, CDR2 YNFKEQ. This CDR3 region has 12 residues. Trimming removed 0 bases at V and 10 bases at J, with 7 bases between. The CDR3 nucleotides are TGTGCCAGCAGCCAAGATAGGGAGGAGCAGTTCTTC. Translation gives CASSQDREEQFF.

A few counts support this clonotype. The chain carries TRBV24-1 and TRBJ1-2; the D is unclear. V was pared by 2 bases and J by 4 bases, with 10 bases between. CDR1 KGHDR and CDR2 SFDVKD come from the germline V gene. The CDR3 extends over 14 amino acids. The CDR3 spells CATSDSGRTYGYTF. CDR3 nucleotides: TGTGCCACCAGTGATTCGGGGAGGACCTATGGCTACACCTTC.

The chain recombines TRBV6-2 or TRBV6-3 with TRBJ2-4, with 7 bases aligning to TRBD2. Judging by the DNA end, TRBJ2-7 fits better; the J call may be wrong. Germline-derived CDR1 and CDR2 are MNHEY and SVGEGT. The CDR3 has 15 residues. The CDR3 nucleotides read TGTGCCAGCAGTTACCTAGAGCGGGATCTTGACGAGCAGTACTTC. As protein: CASSYLERDLDEQYF.

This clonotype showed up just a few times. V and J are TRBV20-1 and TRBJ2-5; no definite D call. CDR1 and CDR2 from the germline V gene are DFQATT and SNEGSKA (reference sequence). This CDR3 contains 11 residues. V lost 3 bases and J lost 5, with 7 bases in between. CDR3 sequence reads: CSASPKETQYF. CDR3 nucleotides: TGCAGTGCTAGCCCGAAGGAGACCCAGTACTTC.

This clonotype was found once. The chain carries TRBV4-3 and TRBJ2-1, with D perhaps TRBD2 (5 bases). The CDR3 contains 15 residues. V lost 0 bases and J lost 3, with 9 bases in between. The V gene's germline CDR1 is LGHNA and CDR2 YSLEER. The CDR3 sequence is CASSQEELGYNEQFF. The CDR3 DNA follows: TGCGCCAGCAGCCAAGAAGAACTAGGCTACAATGAGCAGTTCTTC.